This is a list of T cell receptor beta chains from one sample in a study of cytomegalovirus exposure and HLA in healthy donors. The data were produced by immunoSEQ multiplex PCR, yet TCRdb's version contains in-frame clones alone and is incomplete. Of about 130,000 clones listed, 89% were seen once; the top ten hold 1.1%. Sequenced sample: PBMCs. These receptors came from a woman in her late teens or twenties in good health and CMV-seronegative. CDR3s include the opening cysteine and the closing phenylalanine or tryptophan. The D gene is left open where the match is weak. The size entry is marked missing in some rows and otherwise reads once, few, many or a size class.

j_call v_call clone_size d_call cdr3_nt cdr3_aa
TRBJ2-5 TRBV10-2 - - TGCGCCAGCAGTGGGAGCCTGGAGACCCAGTACTTC CASSGSLETQYF
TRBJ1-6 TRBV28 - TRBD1 TGTGCCAGCAGAAGCCGGGACAGCATAAATTCACCCCTCCACTTT CASRSRDSINSPLHF
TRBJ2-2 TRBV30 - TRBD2 TGTGCCTGGAGGCTCCCCAGGGTTGCGGGAGGACACACCGGGGAGCTGTTTTTT CAWRLPRVAGGHTGELFF
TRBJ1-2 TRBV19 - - TGTGCCAGTAGTATAGACCAGAATGGCTACACCTTC CASSIDQNGYTF
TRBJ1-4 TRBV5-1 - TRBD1 TGCGCCAGCAGCCTACTAGGGACAGGGGGCGGTGAAAAACTGTTTTTT CASSLLGTGGGEKLFF
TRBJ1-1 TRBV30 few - TGTGCCTGGAGTGTACGAGGGTCTGAAGCTTTCTTT CAWSVRGSEAFF
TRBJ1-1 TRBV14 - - TGTGCCAGCAGCGAGGGACGGTGGGGGGAGGCTTTCTTT CASSEGRWGEAFF
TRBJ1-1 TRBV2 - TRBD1 TGTGCCAGCAGTGGACAGGGGGCAGAATCTTTCTTT CASSGQGAESFF
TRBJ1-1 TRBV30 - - TGTGCCTGGAGTGTTGCACAGTTGAACACTGAAGCTTTCTTT CAWSVAQLNTEAFF
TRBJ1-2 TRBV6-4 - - TGTGCCAGCAGTAGAACGGGGGCTAACTATGGCTACACCTTC CASSRTGANYGYTF
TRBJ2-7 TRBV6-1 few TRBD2 TGTGCCAGCAGTGAAGGGGGCGGGGGAGCATACGAGCAGTACTTC CASSEGGGGAYEQYF
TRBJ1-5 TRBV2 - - TGTGCCAGCAGTGAATTGGGCAGGTTAAATCAGCCCCAGCATTTT CASSELGRLNQPQHF
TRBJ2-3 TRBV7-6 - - TGTGCCAGCAGCTTAGCCCTTCCAAGCGGTAGCACAGATACGCAGTATTTT CASSLALPSGSTDTQYF
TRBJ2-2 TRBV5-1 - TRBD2 TGCGCCAGCAGCTTGGTAGCGGGGGGCACCGCCGGGGAGCTGTTTTTT CASSLVAGGTAGELFF
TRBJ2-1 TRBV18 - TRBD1 TGTGCCAGCTCACCTGGGACAGGGACCGACAATGAGCAGTTCTTC CASSPGTGTDNEQFF
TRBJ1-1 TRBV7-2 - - TGTGCCAGCAGCTTAGATAATGGGAGCGAAGCTTTCTTT CASSLDNGSEAFF
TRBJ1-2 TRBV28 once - TGTGCCAGCAGTCTCCGGGGACACGGCTATGGCTACACCTTC CASSLRGHGYGYTF
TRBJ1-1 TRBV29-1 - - TGCAGCGTTTTACGACAGATGAACACTGAAGCTTTCTTT CSVLRQMNTEAFF
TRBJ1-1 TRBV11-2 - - TGTGCCAGCAGCTCGTTACTTACCTTACTACTCAATGAAGCTTTCTTT CASSSLLTLLLNEAFF
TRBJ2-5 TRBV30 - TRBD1 TGTGCCTGGGGAAGACAGGGAACAGAGACCCAGTACTTC CAWGRQGTETQYF
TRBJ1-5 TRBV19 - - TGTGCCAGTAGTATGGGACGGGCGGGGAACCAGCCCCAGCATTTT CASSMGRAGNQPQHF
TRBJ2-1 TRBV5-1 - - TGCGCCAGCAGCTTGGGAGGACTATACAATGAGCAGTTCTTC CASSLGGLYNEQFF
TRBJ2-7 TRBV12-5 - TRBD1 TGTGCTAGTGGTAGAAAGCAGGGACAGTCCCACGAGCAGTACTTC CASGRKQGQSHEQYF
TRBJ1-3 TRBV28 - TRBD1 TGTGCCAGCAGTTTTTCCAGGGGGCCGAACTCTGGAAACACCATATATTTT CASSFSRGPNSGNTIYF
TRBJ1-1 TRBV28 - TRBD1 TGTGCCAGCAGTCAGACAGGGGGTGCCACTGAAGCTTTCTTT CASSQTGGATEAFF
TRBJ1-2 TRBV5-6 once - TGTGCCAGCAGCTTGGGTAATCCGAACTATGGCTACACCTTC CASSLGNPNYGYTF
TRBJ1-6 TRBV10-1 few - TGCGCCAGCAGTGCTGGAGTGGCGCCCCTCCACTTT CASSAGVAPLHF
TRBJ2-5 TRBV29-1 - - TGCAGCGTTGAAGGGGTCGGGATCGCGACCCAGTACTTC CSVEGVGIATQYF
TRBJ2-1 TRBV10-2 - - TGCGCCAGCAGTACGTCAAGAGGGAGCTCCTACAATGAGCAGTTCTTC CASSTSRGSSYNEQFF
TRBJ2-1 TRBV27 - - TGTGCCAGCAGTTTGAGGGGGAGTGGTGAGCAGTTCTTC CASSLRGSGEQFF
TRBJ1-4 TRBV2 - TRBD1 TGTGCCAGCTCGTTCCTGACAGGGGGCAATGAAAAACTGTTTTTT CASSFLTGGNEKLFF
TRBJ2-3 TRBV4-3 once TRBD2 TGCGCCAGCAGCCAAGACTGGGGACTAGCGGCGGAGGCAGCAGATACGCAGTATTTT CASSQDWGLAAEAADTQYF
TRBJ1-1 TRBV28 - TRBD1 TGTGCCAGCAGTTTGGCAGGGGGGAACACTGAAGCTTTCTTT CASSLAGGNTEAFF
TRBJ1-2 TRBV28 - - TGTGCCAGCAAAGGGACTCAAGGGGATGGCTACACCTTC CASKGTQGDGYTF
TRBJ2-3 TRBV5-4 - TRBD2 TGTGCCAGCAGCTTGTTTGTAGCGGGGGGACCAGATACGCAGTATTTT CASSLFVAGGPDTQYF
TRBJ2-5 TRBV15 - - TGTGCCACCAGCAGAGATGTGGGCCCCCAAGAGACCCAGTACTTC CATSRDVGPQETQYF
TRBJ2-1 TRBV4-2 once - TGTGCCAGCAGCCAAGTGTCCGGTGAGCAGTTCTTC CASSQVSGEQFF
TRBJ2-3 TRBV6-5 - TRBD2 TGTGCCAGCAGTTACATAGCGGGGAGCACAGATACGCAGTATTTT CASSYIAGSTDTQYF
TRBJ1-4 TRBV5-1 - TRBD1 TGCGCCAGCAGCTGGGGATCGGGACAGGGGGCAATGGGGAATGAAAAACTGTTTTTT CASSWGSGQGAMGNEKLFF
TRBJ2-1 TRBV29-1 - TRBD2 TGCAGCACCCGGAAAGTGGGGGGGGGCTCCTACAATGAGCAGTTCTTC CSTRKVGGGSYNEQFF
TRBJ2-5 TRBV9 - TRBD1 TGTGCCAGCAGCGTAGCCGCAGGGGGCGCGGGGGAGACCCAGTACTTC CASSVAAGGAGETQYF
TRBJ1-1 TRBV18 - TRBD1 TGTGCCAGCCAGGGGGCCGTCCGCACTGAAGCTTTCTTT CASQGAVRTEAFF
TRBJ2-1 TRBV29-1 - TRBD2 TGCAGCGCTAGCGGGAGAGGTGGGATCGATGAGCAGTTCTTC CSASGRGGIDEQFF
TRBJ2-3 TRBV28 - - TGTGCCACCAGGAGTACAGATACGCAGTATTTT CATRSTDTQYF
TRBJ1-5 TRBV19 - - TGTGCCAGTAGTATAACAGATAGCAATCAGCCCCAGCATTTT CASSITDSNQPQHF
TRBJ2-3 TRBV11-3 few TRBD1 TGTGCCAGCAGCTTAGATGGGACAGGTACAGATACGCAGTATTTT CASSLDGTGTDTQYF
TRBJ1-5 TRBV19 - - TGTGCCAGTAGTTCGGCGATAGCTGTTAATCAGCCCCAGCATTTT CASSSAIAVNQPQHF
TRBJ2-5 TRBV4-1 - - TGCGCCAGCAGCCAAGATACAGGAAATTGGTGGACGGGGGAGCAAGAGACCCAGTACTTC CASSQDTGNWWTGEQETQYF
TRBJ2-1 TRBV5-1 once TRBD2 TGCGCCAGCAGCTTGGCGGCTAGCGGGAAGAGCTCCTACAATGAGCAGTTCTTC CASSLAASGKSSYNEQFF
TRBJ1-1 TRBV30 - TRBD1 TGTGCCCTACTACAGGGGCGATTAAGGGACACTGAAGCTTTCTTT CALLQGRLRDTEAFF
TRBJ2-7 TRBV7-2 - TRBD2 TGTGCCAGCAGCTTAGTTCTTGTTAGCGGGCGGAACTACGAGCAGTACTTC CASSLVLVSGRNYEQYF
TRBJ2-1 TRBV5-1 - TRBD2 TGCGCCAGCAGCCTGACTAGCGGGGGCGGTGAGCAGTTCTTC CASSLTSGGGEQFF